This TCR beta chain was observed in a study of shared clonotypes between healthy human individuals. Genomic DNA of every subset was divided equally among multiple immunoSEQ plates. Some clones are missing from TCRdb's copy, which holds only in-frame ones; the method was immunoSEQ multiplex PCR. The sample contains some 690,000 clones, about 92% of which appear only once. This CDR3 is 16 amino acids long. The trim removed 1 base at V and 3 bases at J, leaving 7 bases unmatched. The germline V gene has CDR1 KGHSH and CDR2 LQKENI. Of note for this clone: Its antigen is still unknown.

General study findings and limits: Limitation of the genetic and exposure-history diversity represented came from the few donors. Relative to their counterparts shared across all four donors, non-shared clonotypes exhibited diminished generation probabilities. The sharing of roughly 5% of naive CD4 clonotypes was seen across several donors.

Sequences were obtained from memory CD8+ T cells from PBMCs. As to subset: CD45RO+ cells pooled with CCR7-negative TemRA cells. The receptor's source is a man aged 18 to 30 in good health. Some clones in this sample may be carry-over from other donors' samples. This chain uses TRBV18 with TRBJ2-3, with TRBD2 matching 7 bases. In DNA, the CDR3 is TGTGCCAGCTCACCACGCACGGGAGGAGTGACAGATACGCAGTATTTT. Translating gives CASSPRTGGVTDTQYF. Full variable domain (remainder filled in from reference TRBV18 and TRBJ2-3): NAGVMQNPRHLVRRRGQEARLRCSPMKGHSHVYWYRQLPEEGLKFMVYLQKENIIDESGMPKERFSAEFPKEGPSILRIQQVVRGDSAAYFCASSPRTGGVTDTQYFGPGTRLTVL.